Following are 7 T cell receptor beta chains from one sample sequenced in a study of blood T cell repertoires in COVID-19 (dated by TCRdb to the early 2020s). Library creation used the immunoSEQ multiplex PCR assay. Drawn from immuneACCESS, this table holds only the in-frame rearrangements with V and J called that TCRdb kept. Clones are partly lost; checked studies trace under half to an unresolved V gene and leave the rest unexplained. The table for this sample lists 300,000 to 400,000 clones; 88% of them were counted only once. Just under 7.5% of the sample goes to the ten largest clones. The sample consisted of peripheral blood. The receptors come from a woman in her 70s with COVID-19, enrolled during active disease.

The chain joins TRBV6-5 to TRBJ1-2; D may be TRBD1 (5 bases). V was shortened by 5 bases and J by 2 bases, with 15 bases between the two germline ends. The CDR3 extends over 15 amino acids. The germline V gene has CDR1 MNHEY and CDR2 SVGAGI. CDR3 region: CASSNPGGLNYGYTF. For the CDR3, the DNA is TGTGCCAGCAGTAACCCGGGGGGGTTGAACTATGGCTACACCTTC.

The chain joins TRBV7-2 to TRBJ2-1, with 10 bases lining up with TRBD2. The V gene end was trimmed by 4 bases and the J gene end by 7 bases; junction bases not matched to a gene: 4. Germline assignment: CDR1 SGHTA and CDR2 FQGNSA. The CDR3 loop spans 14 amino acids. CDR3 loop: CASSSGLASNEQFF. The CDR3 DNA is TGTGCCAGCAGCTCGGGACTAGCGAGTAATGAGCAGTTCTTC.

The rearrangement joins TRBV5-1 to TRBJ1-1; 8 nucleotides match TRBD1. Germline V gene lookup returns CDR1 SGHRS and CDR2 YFSETQ. CDR3 length: 16 amino acids. V lost 0 bases to trimming and J lost 3 bases; unmatched junction nucleotides: 7. The CDR3 sequence: CASSLGQGASDTEAFF. The CDR3 region has the DNA TGCGCCAGCAGCTTGGGGCAGGGGGCGTCTGACACTGAAGCTTTCTTT.

CDR3 protein: CASSAIGAGGYTF. CDR3 nucleotides: TGTGCCAGCAGCGCAATAGGGGCAGGGGGGTACACCTTC. The chain combines TRBV5-4 with TRBJ1-2; 7 bases are shared with TRBD1. Germline CDR1 reads SGHNT; CDR2 reads YYREEE (reference sequence). Germline trimming cut 4 bases from V and 11 bases from J; bases unmatched to any gene: 11. The CDR3 is made up of 13 amino acids.

The chain links TRBV5-1 to TRBJ2-3; TRBD1 matches 7 bases. J gave up 2 bases and V 4 bases, and 4 bases lay outside the gene matches. The CDR3 totals 14 residues. Germline V gene lookup returns CDR1 SGHRS and CDR2 YFSETQ. The CDR3 nucleotides are TGCGCCAGCAGCGAGGGGGCCCACACAGATACGCAGTATTTT. It translates to CASSEGAHTDTQYF. The full variable domain, rest sourced from reference TRBV5-1 and TRBJ2-3, is KAGVTQTPRYLIKTRGQQVTLSCSPISGHRSVSWYQQTPGQGLQFLFEYFSETQRNKGNFPGRFSGRQFSNSRSEMNVSTLELGDSALYLCASSEGAHTDTQYFGPGTRLTVL.

The count of this clone is one. The chain has TRBV30 and TRBJ1-1; D not certain. Trimming removed 4 bases from V and 6 bases from J, with 12 bases in between. Germline CDR1 is GTSNPN and CDR2 is SVGIG (reference sequence). The CDR3 sequence is 12 residues long. CDR3 bases: TGTGCCTGGACCGATGGGAGACCTGAAGCTTTCTTT. Amino acids: CAWTDGRPEAFF. Supplemented by reference TRBV30 and TRBJ1-1, the full variable domain reads SQTIHQWPATLVQPVGSPLSLECTVEGTSNPNLYWYRQAAGRGLQLLFYSVGIGQISSEVPQNLSASRPQDRQFILSSKKLLLSDSGFYLCAWTDGRPEAFFGQGTRLTVV.

The chain recombines TRBV7-8 with TRBJ1-1, with D unclear. The germline V gene encodes CDR1 SGHVS and CDR2 FQNEAQ. CDR3 size: 13 residues. V was trimmed by 2 bases and J by 2 bases, leaving 6 bases between them. CDR3 sequence (DNA): TGTGCCAGCAGCTTAATCCAAAACACTGAAGCTTTCTTT. Its translation is CASSLIQNTEAFF.